This passage covers 22 T cell receptor beta chains from one sample sequenced in a study of blood T cell repertoires in COVID-19. Assay used: immunoSEQ multiplex PCR; TCRdb lists only in-frame clones, some missing. The sample includes 250,000 to 350,000 clones, 87% seen only once; the top ten take about 2%. The sample comprised peripheral blood. These TCRs come from a man aged 18 to 29 with active or convalescent COVID-19.

CDR3 in DNA: TGTGCCAGCACCACCCGACAGGGGGCCACTGAAGCTTTCTTT. Its protein is CASTTRQGATEAFF. The rearrangement uses TRBV11-2 and TRBJ1-1; 10 nucleotides line up with TRBD1. With 7 bases clipped from V and 4 bases from J, the junction kept 6 bases outside the gene matches. The CDR3 is 14 residues long. Germline CDR1 is SGHAT and CDR2 is FQNNGV.

This chain links TRBV7-2 with TRBJ1-2, with TRBD1 identical over 8 bases. After removal of 6 bases from V and 8 bases from J, the junction contained 5 bases not matched to a gene. There are 12 residues in the CDR3. Germline CDR1 and CDR2: SGHTA and FQGNSA. The CDR3 DNA reads as TGTGCCAGCAGTTCTCAGGGGGCGGGCTACACCTTC. Translation gives CASSSQGAGYTF.

The rearrangement links TRBV6-1 to TRBJ1-4; a weak D match, TRBD1 (5 bases). V lost 0 bases and J lost 8, with 19 bases in between. The length of the CDR3 is 17 residues. From germline, CDR1 is MNHNS and CDR2 SASEGT. CDR3 residues: CASSEARKDNSGEKLFF. The CDR3 nucleotides are TGTGCCAGCAGTGAAGCCCGAAAGGACAATAGTGGGGAAAAACTGTTTTTT.

This chain uses TRBV7-2 with TRBJ2-2, with D uncertain. Deletions cut 2 bases from V and 14 bases from J, with 18 bases between. Germline CDR1 reads SGHTA; CDR2 reads FQGNSA. This CDR3 has 14 amino acids. The CDR3 region is CASSLSALNNLLFF. Here the CDR3 DNA reads TGTGCCAGCAGCTTAAGTGCCCTAAATAATTTACTGTTTTTT. Complete variable domain (other parts from reference TRBV7-2 and TRBJ2-2): GAGVSQSPSNKVTEKGKDVELRCDPISGHTALYWYRQSLGQGLEFLIYFQGNSAPDKSGLPSDRFSAERTGGSVSTLTIQRTQQEDSAVYLCASSLSALNNLLFFGEGSRLTVL.

The CDR3 loop is CASSPTPGYEQYF. DNA for the CDR3: TGTGCCAGCAGTCCCACTCCGGGCTACGAGCAGTACTTC. V and J are TRBV12-3 or TRBV12-4 and TRBJ2-7; D gene ambiguous. V was shortened by 5 bases and J by 3 bases, with 11 bases between the two germline ends. The CDR3 has 13 residues.

V and J are TRBV4-1 and TRBJ1-2; 9 bases line up with TRBD1. Germline CDR1 is MGHRA and CDR2 is YSYEKL. The CDR3 has 15 residues. The J segment lost 6 bases and the V segment lost 2 bases, leaving 7 bases of the junction unmatched. DNA for the CDR3: TGCGCCAGCAGCCAATGGGGACAGGGCTTGGATGGCTACACCTTC. This gives the protein CASSQWGQGLDGYTF.

This chain links TRBV27 with TRBJ2-5, with 10 bases lining up with TRBD2. CDR3 length: 15 residues. V was pared by 3 bases and J by 1 base, with 2 bases of the junction left unmatched. CDR1 and CDR2 (germline): MNHEY, SMNVEV (reference sequence). CDR3 sequence: CASSFASGSQETQYF. DNA for the CDR3: TGTGCCAGCAGTTTTGCTAGCGGGAGCCAAGAGACCCAGTACTTC.

This chain connects TRBV28 to TRBJ1-2, with D tentatively TRBD1 (5 bases). Trimming stripped 6 bases from V and 2 bases from J, with 7 bases between. CDR1 is MDHEN and CDR2 is SYDVKM in the germline V gene. This CDR3 has 12 residues. CDR3 residues: CASRGANYGYTF. For the CDR3, the DNA is TGTGCCAGCAGAGGGGCGAACTATGGCTACACCTTC.

The chain joins TRBV9 to TRBJ2-2, with a possible D match to TRBD2 (5 bases). V was clipped by 2 bases and J by 8 bases, with 13 bases between them. This CDR3 region has 14 residues. The germline V gene encodes CDR1 SGDLS and CDR2 YYNGEE. The CDR3 here is CASSVAPSGGELFF. CDR3 DNA sequence: TGTGCCAGCAGCGTCGCTCCCTCGGGGGGGGAGCTGTTTTTT.

The chain carries TRBV5-8 and TRBJ2-7; a weak D match, TRBD1 (5 bases). CDR3 length: 15 amino acids. V gave up 0 bases and J gave up 2 bases, with 12 bases separating them. Looked up from germline, CDR1 is SGHTS and CDR2 is YDEGEE. CDR3 in amino acids: CASSLVAGPTYEQYF. As DNA, the CDR3 is TGTGCCAGCAGCTTGGTGGCAGGGCCCACCTACGAGCAGTACTTC.

The chain uses TRBV5-1 and TRBJ1-4, with 10 nucleotides matching TRBD1. Germline V gene sequence: CDR1 SGHRS, CDR2 YFSETQ. The V segment lost 4 bases and the J segment 6 bases; nucleotides outside the gene matches: 12. The CDR3 is 17 residues long. CDR3 amino acids: CASSITITGQGYEKLFF. The CDR3 region has the DNA TGCGCCAGCAGCATAACAATCACGGGACAGGGGTATGAAAAACTGTTTTTT.

The chain has TRBV3-1 (or the pseudogene TRBV3-2) and TRBJ2-5; TRBD2 matches at 15 bases. Losses at the gene ends were 4 bases for V and 3 bases for J; bases not matched to a gene: 6. CDR3 length equals 17 residues. Per the germline V gene, CDR1 is LGHDT and CDR2 is YNNKEL (reference sequence). CDR3 bases: TGTGCCAGCAGCCCGTCGTGGACTAGCGGGGGGGAAGAGACCCAGTACTTC. This codes for CASSPSWTSGGEETQYF.

The chain employs TRBV10-3 and TRBJ2-7; TRBD2 agrees at 7 bases. Unmatched junction bases numbered 7, after V lost 5 bases and J lost 0 bases. Germline CDR1 ENHRY, CDR2 SYGVKD. The CDR3 totals 15 residues. CDR3 amino acids: CAISQIERGSYEQYF. As DNA, the CDR3 is TGTGCCATCAGTCAGATAGAGCGGGGCTCCTACGAGCAGTACTTC.

The genes are TRBV18 and TRBJ1-5, with 7 bases that match TRBD1. With 6 bases clipped from V and 7 bases from J, the junction kept 15 bases outside the gene matches. CDR1 is KGHSH and CDR2 is LQKENI in the germline V gene. The CDR3 has 16 amino acids. In DNA, the CDR3 is TGTGCCAGCTCCCCCGCGGCAGGGGGTAACAGACAGCCCCAGCATTTT. Translating gives CASSPAAGGNRQPQHF.

The J gene is TRBJ1-5, the V gene TRBV5-5; D might be TRBD1 (5 bases). The CDR3 has 13 residues. Germline loops: CDR1 SGHKS, CDR2 YYEKEE (reference sequence). V was cut by 4 bases and J by 4 bases, with 9 bases left in between. CDR3 region: CASSPGGNQPQHF. CDR3 nucleotide sequence: TGTGCCAGCAGCCCCGGGGGAAATCAGCCCCAGCATTTT.

The chain has TRBV5-1 and TRBJ2-1; weak D call: TRBD1 (6 bases). This CDR3 is built from 13 residues. Germline loops: CDR1 SGHRS, CDR2 YFSETQ. The V end was cut by 5 bases, the J end by 3 bases, with 9 bases between. CDR3 nucleotides: TGCGCCAGCAGTCGGGACATCTACAATGAGCAGTTCTTC. Translated: CASSRDIYNEQFF.

The V gene is TRBV6-4, the J gene TRBJ2-3; tentative D call: TRBD2 (6 bases). Per germline, CDR1 MRHNA and CDR2 SNTAGT. This CDR3 is 16 amino acids long. Trimming took 6 bases from V and 3 from J, leaving 19 bases between them. The CDR3 is CASSPLAEGGTDTQYF. In DNA form, the CDR3 reads TGTGCCAGCAGCCCCCTCGCGGAGGGTGGTACAGATACGCAGTATTTT.

The gene calls are TRBV7-3 and TRBJ2-3; tentative D call: TRBD2 (6 bases). There are 17 residues in the CDR3. Germline V gene sequence: CDR1 SGHTA, CDR2 FQGTGA. V was trimmed by 5 bases and J by 2 bases, leaving 20 bases between them. CDR3 loop: CASSLMGRGVITDTQYF. The CDR3 DNA reads TGTGCCAGCAGCCTGATGGGCCGCGGGGTTATCACAGATACGCAGTATTTT.

This clone has only a few counts. J is TRBJ1-3 and V is TRBV19, with TRBD1 matching 7 bases. Germline CDR1 LNHDA, CDR2 SQIVND (reference sequence). The CDR3 consists of 15 residues. The junction had 8 bases not matched to a gene; V was cut back by 5 bases and J by 4 bases. The CDR3 spells CASSAGTAIGNTIYF. In DNA, the CDR3 is TGTGCCAGTAGTGCCGGGACAGCTATAGGAAACACCATATATTTT.

Details on this clone: This sample also contains other DNA sequences that code for the same CDR3. The chain combines TRBV5-1 with TRBJ2-3, with D possibly being TRBD1 (6 bases). The CDR3 is made up of 14 amino acids. Trimming took off 0 bases at V and 5 bases at J, with 10 bases between the two ends. Germline V gene sequence: CDR1 SGHRS, CDR2 YFSETQ. The chain's CDR3 is CASSLGQQGDTQYF. The DNA for the CDR3 is TGCGCCAGCAGCTTGGGACAACAGGGAGATACGCAGTATTTT.

Worth noting for this clone: The same CDR3 also results from other DNA sequences found in this sample. The chain joins TRBV3-1 (or the pseudogene TRBV3-2) to TRBJ1-1; D is uncertain. The CDR3 consists of 13 residues. The V end was cut by 1 base, the J end by 0 bases, with 3 bases between. The germline gives CDR1 LGHDT, CDR2 YNNKEL (reference sequence). The CDR3 DNA reads as TGTGCCAGCAGCCAAGTAATGAACACTGAAGCTTTCTTT. Protein: CASSQVMNTEAFF.

The genes are TRBV6-4 and TRBJ2-3; 8 bases map to TRBD2. The CDR3 is made up of 15 amino acids. Germline CDR1 reads MRHNA; CDR2 reads SNTAGT. Trimming at V came to 6 bases and at J to 2 bases, leaving 7 bases not matched to a gene. DNA for the CDR3: TGTGCCAGCAGAAAAGTAGCGGGGACCACAGATACGCAGTATTTT. It encodes CASRKVAGTTDTQYF.